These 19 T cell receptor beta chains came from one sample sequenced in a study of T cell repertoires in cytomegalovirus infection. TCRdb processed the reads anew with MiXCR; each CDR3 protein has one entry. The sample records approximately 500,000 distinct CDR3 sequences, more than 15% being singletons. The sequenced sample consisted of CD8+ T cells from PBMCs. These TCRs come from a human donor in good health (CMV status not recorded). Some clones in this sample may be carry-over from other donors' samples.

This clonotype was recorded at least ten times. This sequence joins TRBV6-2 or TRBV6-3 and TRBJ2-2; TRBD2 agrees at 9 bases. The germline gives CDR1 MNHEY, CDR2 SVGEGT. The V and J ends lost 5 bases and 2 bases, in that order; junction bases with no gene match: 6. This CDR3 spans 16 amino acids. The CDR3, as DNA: TGTGCCAGCAGTGTCGGACTAGCGCGTAACACCGGGGAGCTGTTTTTT. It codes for CASSVGLARNTGELFF.

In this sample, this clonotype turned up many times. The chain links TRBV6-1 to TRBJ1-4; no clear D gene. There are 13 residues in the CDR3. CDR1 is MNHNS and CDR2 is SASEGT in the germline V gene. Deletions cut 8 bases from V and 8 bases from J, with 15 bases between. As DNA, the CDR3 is TGTGCCAGCTCCCCGGGGTACGAAGAAAAACTGTTTTTT. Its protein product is CASSPGYEEKLFF.

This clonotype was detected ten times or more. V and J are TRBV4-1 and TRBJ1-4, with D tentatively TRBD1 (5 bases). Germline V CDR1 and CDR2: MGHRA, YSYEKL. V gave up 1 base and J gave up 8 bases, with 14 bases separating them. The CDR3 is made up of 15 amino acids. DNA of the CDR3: TGCGCCAGCAGCCAAGTCGAGGGGCGAAAAGAAAAACTGTTTTTT. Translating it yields CASSQVEGRKEKLFF.

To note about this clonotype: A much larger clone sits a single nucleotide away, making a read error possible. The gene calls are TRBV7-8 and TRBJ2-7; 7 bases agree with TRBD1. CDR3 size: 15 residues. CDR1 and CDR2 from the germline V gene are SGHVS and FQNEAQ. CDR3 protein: CASSLWGQTNYGQYF. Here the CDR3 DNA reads TGTGCCAGCAGCTTATGGGGACAGACTAACTACGGGCAGTACTTC. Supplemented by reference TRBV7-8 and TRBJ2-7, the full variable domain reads GAGVSQSPRYKVAKRGQDVALRCDPISGHVSLFWYQQALGQGPEFLTYFQNEAQLDKSGLPSDRFFAERPEGSVSTLKIQRTQQEDSAVYLCASSLWGQTNYGQYFGPGTRLTVT.

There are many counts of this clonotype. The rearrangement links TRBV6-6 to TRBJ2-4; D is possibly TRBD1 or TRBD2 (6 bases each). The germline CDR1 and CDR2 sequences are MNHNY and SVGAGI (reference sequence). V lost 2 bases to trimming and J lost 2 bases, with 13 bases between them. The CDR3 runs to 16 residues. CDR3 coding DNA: TGTGCCAGCAGTTACCTGATCCGGGGGCCCAAAAACATTCAGTACTTC. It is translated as CASSYLIRGPKNIQYF.

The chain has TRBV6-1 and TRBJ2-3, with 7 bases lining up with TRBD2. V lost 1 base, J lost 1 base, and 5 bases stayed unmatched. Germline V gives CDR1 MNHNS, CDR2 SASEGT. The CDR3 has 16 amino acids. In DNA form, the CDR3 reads TGTGCCAGCAGTGAAGGACTAGCCGGAGGCACAGATACGCAGTATTTT. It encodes CASSEGLAGGTDTQYF.

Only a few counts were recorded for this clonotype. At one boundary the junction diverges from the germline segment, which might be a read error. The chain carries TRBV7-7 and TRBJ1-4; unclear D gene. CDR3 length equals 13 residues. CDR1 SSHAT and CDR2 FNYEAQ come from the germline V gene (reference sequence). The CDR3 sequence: CASSLNKNEKLFF. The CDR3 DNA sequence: TGTGCTAGCAGCTTAAACAAGAATGAAAAACTGTTTTTT.

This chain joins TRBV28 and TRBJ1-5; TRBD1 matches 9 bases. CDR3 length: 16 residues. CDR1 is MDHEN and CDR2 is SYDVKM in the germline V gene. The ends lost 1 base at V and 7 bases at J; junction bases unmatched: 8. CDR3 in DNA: TGTGCCAGCAGTTTATTGGGACAGGGCGGCAGGCAGCCCCAGCATTTT. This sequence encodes CASSLLGQGGRQPQHF.

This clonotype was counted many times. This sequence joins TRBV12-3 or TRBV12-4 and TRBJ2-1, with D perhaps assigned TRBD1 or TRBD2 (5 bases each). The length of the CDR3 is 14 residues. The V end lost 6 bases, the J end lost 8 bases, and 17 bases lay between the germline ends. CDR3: CASSSRGDLDEQFF. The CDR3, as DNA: TGTGCCAGCAGCTCGAGGGGAGACTTGGATGAGCAGTTCTTC.

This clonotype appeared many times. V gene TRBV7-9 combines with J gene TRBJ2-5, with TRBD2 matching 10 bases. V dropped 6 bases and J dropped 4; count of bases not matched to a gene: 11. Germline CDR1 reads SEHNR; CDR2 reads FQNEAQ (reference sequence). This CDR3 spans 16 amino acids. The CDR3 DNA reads TGTGCCAGCAGTTCTAGCGGGGGCGCCTTAGGAGAGACCCAGTACTTC. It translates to CASSSSGGALGETQYF.

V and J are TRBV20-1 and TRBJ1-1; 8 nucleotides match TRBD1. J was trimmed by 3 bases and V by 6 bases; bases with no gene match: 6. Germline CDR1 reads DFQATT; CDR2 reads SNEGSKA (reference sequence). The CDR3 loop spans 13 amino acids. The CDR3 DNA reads TGCAGTGCCCCCCCCAGGGGGCACACTGAAGCTTTCTTT. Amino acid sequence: CSAPPRGHTEAFF.

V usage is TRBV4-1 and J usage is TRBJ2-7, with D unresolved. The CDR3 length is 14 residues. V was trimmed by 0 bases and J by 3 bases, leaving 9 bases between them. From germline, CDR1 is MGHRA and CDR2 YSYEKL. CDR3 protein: CASSQDAKGYEQYF. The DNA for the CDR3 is TGCGCCAGCAGCCAAGATGCCAAGGGCTACGAGCAGTACTTC.

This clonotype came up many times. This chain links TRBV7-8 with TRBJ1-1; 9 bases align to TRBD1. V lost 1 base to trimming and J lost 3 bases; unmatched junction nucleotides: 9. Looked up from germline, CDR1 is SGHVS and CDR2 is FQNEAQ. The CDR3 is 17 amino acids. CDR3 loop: CASSLEGSGTGYTEAFF. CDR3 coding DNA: TGTGCCAGCAGCTTAGAGGGCTCCGGGACAGGGTACACTGAAGCTTTCTTT. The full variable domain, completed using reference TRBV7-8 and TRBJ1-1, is GAGVSQSPRYKVAKRGQDVALRCDPISGHVSLFWYQQALGQGPEFLTYFQNEAQLDKSGLPSDRFFAERPEGSVSTLKIQRTQQEDSAVYLCASSLEGSGTGYTEAFFGQGTRLTVV.

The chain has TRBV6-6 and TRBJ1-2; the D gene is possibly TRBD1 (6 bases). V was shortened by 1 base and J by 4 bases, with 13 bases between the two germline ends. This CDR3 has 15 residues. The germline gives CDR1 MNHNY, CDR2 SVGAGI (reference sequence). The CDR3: CASSYLGGAGYGYTF. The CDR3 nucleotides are TGTGCCAGCAGTTACTTGGGGGGCGCAGGCTATGGCTACACCTTC.

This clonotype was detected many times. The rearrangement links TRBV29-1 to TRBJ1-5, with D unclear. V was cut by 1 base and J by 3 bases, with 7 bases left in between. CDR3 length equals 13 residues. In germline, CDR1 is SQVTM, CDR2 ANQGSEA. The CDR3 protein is CSVEAGYNQPQHF. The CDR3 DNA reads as TGCAGCGTTGAAGCAGGATACAATCAGCCCCAGCATTTT.

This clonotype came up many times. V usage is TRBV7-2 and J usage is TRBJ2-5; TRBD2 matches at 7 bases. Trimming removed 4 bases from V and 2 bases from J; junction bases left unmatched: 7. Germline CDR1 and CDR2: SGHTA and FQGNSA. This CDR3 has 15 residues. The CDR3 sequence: CASSSTWGGQETQYF. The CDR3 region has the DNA TGTGCCAGCAGCTCTACATGGGGGGGTCAAGAGACCCAGTACTTC.

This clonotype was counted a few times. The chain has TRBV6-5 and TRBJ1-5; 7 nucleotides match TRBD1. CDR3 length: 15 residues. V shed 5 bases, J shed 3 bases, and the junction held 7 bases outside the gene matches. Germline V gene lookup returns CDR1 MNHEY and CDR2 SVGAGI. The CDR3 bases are TGTGCCAGCAGTCCCACGGACAGGCCCAATCAGCCCCAGCATTTT. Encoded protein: CASSPTDRPNQPQHF.

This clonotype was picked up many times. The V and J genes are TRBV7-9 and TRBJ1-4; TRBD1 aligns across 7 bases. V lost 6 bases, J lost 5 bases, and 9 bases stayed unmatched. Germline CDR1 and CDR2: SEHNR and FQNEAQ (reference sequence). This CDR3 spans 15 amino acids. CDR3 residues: CASSSRDRQNEKLFF. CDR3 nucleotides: TGTGCCAGCAGTTCCCGGGACAGACAAAATGAAAAACTGTTTTTT.

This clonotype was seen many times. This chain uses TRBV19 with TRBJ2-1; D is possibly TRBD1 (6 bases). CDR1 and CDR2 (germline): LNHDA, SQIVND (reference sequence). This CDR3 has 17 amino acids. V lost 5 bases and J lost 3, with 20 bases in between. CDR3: CASSLLRRGGLYNEQFF. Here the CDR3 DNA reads TGTGCCAGTAGTCTACTTAGGAGAGGGGGTCTCTACAATGAGCAGTTCTTC.